The table lists the clone carrying this TCR beta chain with a count of one. The repertoire was sequenced with immunoSEQ multiplex PCR; TCRdb's copy has only in-frame clones and lacks some. The sample lists 250,000 to 350,000 clones, 92% occurring once. This entry is derived from a study of blood T cell repertoires in COVID-19. Per the germline V gene, CDR1 is SGHRS and CDR2 is YFSETQ. The CDR3 is 15 residues long. Germline trimming cut 0 bases from V and 4 bases from J; bases unmatched to any gene: 3. The V gene is TRBV5-1, the J gene TRBJ2-3, with 9 bases identical to TRBD2. Source material: PBMCs or T cells enriched from blood (not recorded which). The sequence was obtained from a woman aged 30 to 39 who had recovered from COVID-19. The CDR3 sequence: CASSLVAGGADTQYF. In DNA, the CDR3 is TGCGCCAGCAGCTTGGTTGCGGGAGGGGCAGATACGCAGTATTTT.